These 15 T cell receptor beta chains share one sample of origin, sequenced in a study of spatial heterogeneity in lung cancer. No antigens are known for them. TCRdb reanalysed the 5' RACE reads using MiXCR and keeps one entry per CDR3 protein. This sample carries about 18,000 distinct CDR3 sequences, roughly 6.5% of them seen once, and the ten largest clones take around 3.7%. Findings and caveats of the study: In tumors, expanded intratumoral alpha and beta TCR counts tracked mutation counts.

As to time point: sample taken at primary tumor resection. Source: lung tumor tissue, taken at surgery. The receptors come from a female donor with early-stage non-small cell lung cancer.

This clonotype has ten or more counts. The chain couples TRBV20-1 to TRBJ2-7; 7 nucleotides agree with TRBD2. The V gene end was trimmed by 0 bases and the J gene end by 2 bases; junction bases not matched to a gene: 4. CDR3 length: 14 amino acids. Germline CDR1 reads DFQATT; CDR2 reads SNEGSKA (reference sequence). This CDR3 is CSARDLRGAYEQYF. CDR3 nucleotide sequence: TGCAGTGCTAGAGATCTACGGGGGGCCTACGAGCAGTACTTC.

Relative to its sample, this clonotype is medium-sized. V is TRBV7-9 and J is TRBJ1-6; D call uncertain. There are 15 residues in the CDR3. The germline CDR1 and CDR2 sequences are SEHNR and FQNEAQ (reference sequence). V lost 1 base and J 13 bases, leaving 17 bases between the germline ends. CDR3 nucleotides: TGTGCCAGCAGCTTAGGTTCGCAGGCCCTCATCCCCCTCCACTTT. This translates into CASSLGSQALIPLHF.

This clonotype has a count of ten or more. V gene TRBV23-1 combines with J gene TRBJ2-3, with TRBD2 matching 10 bases. TRBV23-1 is filed as an ORF, its function uncertain. With V trimmed by 2 bases and J by 4 bases, 12 bases remained unmatched. The CDR3 contains 18 residues. CDR3 sequence: CASSQGAPAGGPPDTQYF. The CDR3 DNA reads as TGCGCCAGCAGTCAAGGGGCCCCAGCGGGAGGGCCGCCAGATACGCAGTATTTT.

This clonotype was picked up many times. The chain combines TRBV9 with TRBJ2-7, with D possibly being TRBD2 (6 bases). CDR3 length equals 16 residues. Germline-derived CDR1 and CDR2 are SGDLS and YYNGEE. Trimming removed 4 bases at V and 1 base at J, with 18 bases between. CDR3 loop: CASSRNKLADSYEQYF. Here the CDR3 DNA reads TGTGCCAGCAGCCGCAACAAGTTAGCGGATTCCTACGAGCAGTACTTC. Variable domain in full (rest from reference TRBV9 and TRBJ2-7): DSGVTQTPKHLITATGQRVTLRCSPRSGDLSVYWYQQSLDQGLQFLIQYYNGEERAKGNILERFSAQQFPDLHSELNLSSLELGDSALYFCASSRNKLADSYEQYFGPGTRLTVT.

This clonotype was counted many times. The chain joins TRBV5-6 to TRBJ2-2; no definite D call. This CDR3 has 11 residues. V dropped 3 bases and J dropped 10 bases, with 7 bases sitting between them. CDR1 SGHDT and CDR2 YYEEEE come from the germline V gene. CDR3 protein: CASSSLVELFF. The CDR3 bases are TGTGCCAGCAGCTCGTTGGTGGAGCTGTTTTTT.

This clonotype was counted at least ten times. J is TRBJ2-2 and V is TRBV2; D is uncertain. The CDR3 sequence is 16 residues long. V lost 1 base and J 5 bases, leaving 14 bases between the germline ends. Germline V lookup: CDR1 SNHLY, CDR2 FYNNEI. The CDR3 DNA follows: TGTGCCAGCAGTGAAGGGGCGCGGTCCGGGACCGGGGAGCTGTTTTTT. Encoded protein: CASSEGARSGTGELFF.

The sample holds many counts of this clonotype. V gene TRBV7-2 combines with J gene TRBJ1-5, with a possible D match to TRBD1 (6 bases). Looked up from germline, CDR1 is SGHTA and CDR2 is FQGNSA. Trimming took off 1 base at V and 2 bases at J, with 15 bases between the two ends. The CDR3 has 17 residues. As DNA, the CDR3 is TGTGCCAGCAGCTTAGGAAGTTTAGCAGGGGGCAATCAGCCCCAGCATTTT. Translation gives CASSLGSLAGGNQPQHF.

By share, this clonotype ranks as medium-sized. V and J are TRBV7-9 and TRBJ2-3; D uncertain. The V gene's germline CDR1 is SEHNR and CDR2 FQNEAQ (reference sequence). This CDR3 is built from 14 residues. V was cut by 0 bases and J by 5 bases, with 9 bases left in between. CDR3 in DNA: TGTGCCAGCAGCTTAGCTTCGACTGGAGATACGCAGTATTTT. Its protein product is CASSLASTGDTQYF.

The chain recombines TRBV12-3 or TRBV12-4 with TRBJ1-1; D remains unclear. V was pared by 2 bases and J by 1 base, with 5 bases between. The CDR3 length is 13 residues. CDR3 sequence reads: CASSLRQNTEAFF. The CDR3 bases are TGTGCCAGCAGTTTACGACAGAACACTGAAGCTTTCTTT.

This clonotype was counted many times. The chain combines TRBV20-1 with TRBJ2-1, with no clear D. Germline CDR1 and CDR2: DFQATT and SNEGSKA (reference sequence). The CDR3 has 13 residues. Trimming removed 7 bases at V and 3 bases at J, with 13 bases between. The DNA for the CDR3 is TGCAGTGGAACCTATCTTGGCTACAATGAGCAGTTCTTC. Translating gives CSGTYLGYNEQFF.

In its sample, this clonotype was seen many times. V usage is TRBV6-2 or TRBV6-3 and J usage is TRBJ2-7; 7 bases are a match to TRBD2. The CDR3 is 13 residues long. The V and J ends lost 8 bases and 2 bases, in that order; junction bases with no gene match: 6. Germline CDR1 reads MNHEY; CDR2 reads SVGEGT. In DNA, the CDR3 is TGTGCCAGCGCTAAAGGGAGGGCCTACGAGCAGTACTTC. The encoded protein is CASAKGRAYEQYF.

This clonotype was seen at least ten times. This chain joins TRBV6-5 and TRBJ1-5, with 9 bases lining up with TRBD1. This CDR3 has 15 amino acids. The germline V gene encodes CDR1 MNHEY and CDR2 SVGAGI. With V trimmed by 5 bases and J by 2 bases, 4 bases remained unmatched. As DNA, the CDR3 is TGTGCCAGCAGTCGACAGGGGGTAGGCAATCAGCCCCAGCATTTT. Residues: CASSRQGVGNQPQHF.

This clonotype occurred many times. J is TRBJ1-4 and V is TRBV19; 10 bases fit TRBD1. Germline V gene sequence: CDR1 LNHDA, CDR2 SQIVND (reference sequence). Unmatched junction bases numbered 12, after V lost 10 bases and J lost 4 bases. This CDR3 has 16 amino acids. The CDR3 nucleotides are TGTGCCACCGGGGACAGGGGATACTCTGGTAATGAAAAACTGTTTTTT. This translates into CATGDRGYSGNEKLFF.

In this sample, this clonotype turned up many times. The chain employs TRBV3-1 and TRBJ2-5; 10 bases map to TRBD2. Per the germline V gene, CDR1 is LGHDT and CDR2 is YNNKEL (reference sequence). The CDR3 runs to 16 residues. V was clipped by 0 bases and J by 5 bases; unmatched bases: 6. CDR3 sequence (DNA): TGTGCCAGCAGCCAAGATCTGGCTAGCGGGAGTGAGACCCAGTACTTC. This gives the protein CASSQDLASGSETQYF.

By proportion, this clonotype is medium-sized (0.01 to 0.1%). The rearrangement joins TRBV5-4 to TRBJ2-7; 7 bases are shared with TRBD1. The CDR3 consists of 15 residues. Germline CDR1 SGHNT, CDR2 YYREEE (reference sequence). The V and J ends lost 4 bases and 1 base, in that order; junction bases with no gene match: 8. For the CDR3, the DNA is TGTGCCAGCAGCCCCGGGACAGTTGATTCCTACGAGCAGTACTTC. Translating gives CASSPGTVDSYEQYF.